This T cell receptor beta chain was documented in a study of T cells in Graves' hyperthyroidism and ophthalmopathy. General study results and limits: By a 13 V-J model, ophthalmopathy was set apart from stable hyperthyroidism. Most clonotypes expanded in thyroid above 0.001 were likewise present in blood.

RNA transcripts yielded amplified TCR beta CDR3 regions. A set of HTBI primers served as the primers for a first-round RT-PCR of the TCR CDR3. A single record per CDR3 protein comes from TCRdb applying MiXCR to the multiplex PCR reads. The sample lists 650,000 to 850,000 distinct CDR3 sequences, approximately 18% occurring once. The sample holds many counts of this clonotype. Its antigen is undetermined. Sequenced material: blood. The sequence derives from a woman aged 45-65 years with Graves' hyperthyroidism that later progressed to Graves' ophthalmopathy.

DNA for the CDR3: TGTGCCAGCAGCGCCACCGGGACGGTGCCCTACAATGAGCAGTTCTTC. It is translated as CASSATGTVPYNEQFF. The chain couples TRBV11-3 to TRBJ2-1; either TRBD1 or TRBD2 may supply D (5 bases each). V was pared by 5 bases and J by 2 bases, with 16 bases between. Per germline, CDR1 SGHNT and CDR2 YENEEA. This CDR3 comprises 16 residues.